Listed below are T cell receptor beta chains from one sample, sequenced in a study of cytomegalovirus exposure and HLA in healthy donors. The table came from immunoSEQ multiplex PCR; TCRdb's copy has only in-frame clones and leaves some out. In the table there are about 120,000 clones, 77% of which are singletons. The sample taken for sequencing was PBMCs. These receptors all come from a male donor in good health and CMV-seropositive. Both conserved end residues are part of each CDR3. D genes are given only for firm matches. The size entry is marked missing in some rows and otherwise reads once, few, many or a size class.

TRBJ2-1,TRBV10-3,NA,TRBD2,TGTGCCATCAGTGAGTCGGTGGCTAGCGGGGGGGCTGAGCAGTTCTTC,CAISESVASGGAEQFF
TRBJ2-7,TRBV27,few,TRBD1,TGTGCCAGCAGTTTGGAACAGGGGTCCTACGAGCAGTACTTC,CASSLEQGSYEQYF
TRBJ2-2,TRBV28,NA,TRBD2,TGTGCCAGCAGTTTCCCCTTCAGCGGGAGGGCCGCCGGGGAGCTGTTTTTT,CASSFPFSGRAAGELFF
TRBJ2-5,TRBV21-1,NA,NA,TGTGCCAGCAGCACGAGGGAGGGGGAGACCCAGTACTTC,CASSTREGETQYF
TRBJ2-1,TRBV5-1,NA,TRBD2,TGCGCCAGCAGCTTGACCCCACTAGCGGGAGAGGGTGAGCAGTTCTTC,CASSLTPLAGEGEQFF
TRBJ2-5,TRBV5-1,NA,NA,TGCGCCAGCTTAGTGGCGTCAGGAGGCCAAGAGACCCAGTACTTC,CASLVASGGQETQYF
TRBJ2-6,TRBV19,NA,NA,TGTGCCAGCCACTTCTCTGGGGCCAACGTCCTGACTTTC,CASHFSGANVLTF
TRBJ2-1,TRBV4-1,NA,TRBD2,TGCGCCAGCAGCCATCCAAAGGGCGGGGGGGGCATGAATGAGCAGTTCTTC,CASSHPKGGGGMNEQFF
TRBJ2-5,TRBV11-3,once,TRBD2,TGTGCCAGCAGCGCTAGCGGGAGCGTGCAGACCCAGTACTTC,CASSASGSVQTQYF
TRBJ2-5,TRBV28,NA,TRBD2,TGTGCCAGCATTTATGGGACTAGCGGGACGGAGACCCAGTACTTC,CASIYGTSGTETQYF
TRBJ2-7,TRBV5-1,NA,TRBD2,TGCGCCAGCAGACCGGGACTAAAGATTTCCTACGAGCAGTACTTC,CASRPGLKISYEQYF
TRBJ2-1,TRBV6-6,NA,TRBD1,TGTGCCAGCAGGGCACAGGGGAATGAGCAGTTCTTC,CASRAQGNEQFF
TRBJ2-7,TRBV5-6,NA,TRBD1,TGTGCCAGCAGCTTGGTCAGGGGACAGGGAACCTACGAGCAGTACTTC,CASSLVRGQGTYEQYF
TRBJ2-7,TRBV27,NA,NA,TGTGCCAGCAGTTTCGCTCCGGGCTACGAGCAGTACTTC,CASSFAPGYEQYF
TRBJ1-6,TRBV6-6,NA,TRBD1,TGTGCCAGCAGTCCCCTCGGACAGGGCTATAATTCACCCCTCCACTTT,CASSPLGQGYNSPLHF
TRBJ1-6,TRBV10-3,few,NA,TGTGCCATCAGTGAGTCCGGTAGTGGGGGGAATTCACCCCTCCACTTT,CAISESGSGGNSPLHF
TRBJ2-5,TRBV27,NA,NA,TGTGCCAGCGGATCCTGGGGGGATACCCCGGATCAAGAGACCCAGTACTTC,CASGSWGDTPDQETQYF
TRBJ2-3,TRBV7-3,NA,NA,TGTGCCAGCAGCTCAGGGGTTTCCACAGATACGCAGTATTTT,CASSSGVSTDTQYF
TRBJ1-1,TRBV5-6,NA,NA,TGTGCCAGCAGCCCGACTCTCTCCCGCCCTGAAGCTTTCTTT,CASSPTLSRPEAFF
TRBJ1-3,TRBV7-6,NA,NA,TGTGCCAGCAGCATCGGACAGCGCTCTGGAAACACCATATATTTT,CASSIGQRSGNTIYF
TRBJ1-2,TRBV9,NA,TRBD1,TGTGCCAGCAGCGTAGGGACAGGGGAGGCTGGCTACACCTTC,CASSVGTGEAGYTF
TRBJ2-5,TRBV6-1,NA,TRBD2,TGTGCCAGCAGTGAAGCGCTTGGCGGGGGTGGTCAAGAGACCCAGTACTTC,CASSEALGGGGQETQYF
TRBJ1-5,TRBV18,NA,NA,TGTGCCAGCTCAGGGGGGGATAGCAATCAGCCCCAGCATTTT,CASSGGDSNQPQHF
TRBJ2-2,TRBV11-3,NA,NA,TGTGCCAGCAGCCACGGAGGACGAGCAGGGGAGCTGTTTTTT,CASSHGGRAGELFF
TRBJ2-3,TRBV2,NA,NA,TGTGCCAGCAGTGTCCAGGGGAGAAGCACAGATACGCAGTATTTT,CASSVQGRSTDTQYF
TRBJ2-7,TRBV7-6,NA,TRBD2,TGTGCCAGCAGCACCGGGACTAGCGGGAGCTCCTACGAGCAGTACTTC,CASSTGTSGSSYEQYF
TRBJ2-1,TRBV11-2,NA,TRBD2,TGTGCCGCGGCAGCGGGAGGCTATGAGCAGTTCTTC,CAAAAGGYEQFF
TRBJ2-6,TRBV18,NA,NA,TGTGCCAGCTCTCGGGGGGCCAACGTCCTGACTTTC,CASSRGANVLTF
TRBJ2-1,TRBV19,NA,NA,TGTGCCAGTAGTATGAAAGGGGTCTCCTACAATGAGCAGTTCTTC,CASSMKGVSYNEQFF
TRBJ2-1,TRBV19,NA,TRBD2,TGTGCCAGTAGTAACCTAGCGGTCCATGAGCAGTTCTTC,CASSNLAVHEQFF
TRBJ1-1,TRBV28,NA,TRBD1,TGTGCCAGCATGGGAGCCGCGACAGGGGGCACTGAAGCTTTCTTT,CASMGAATGGTEAFF
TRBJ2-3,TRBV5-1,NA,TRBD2,TGCGCCAGCAGCTTGTTAGGACTAGCGGGAGCCCCGGATACGCAGTATTTT,CASSLLGLAGAPDTQYF
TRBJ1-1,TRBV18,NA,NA,TGTGCCAGCTCACCCCCATTACAGGGACCGAACACTGAAGCTTTCTTT,CASSPPLQGPNTEAFF
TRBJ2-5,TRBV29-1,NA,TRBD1,TGCAGCGTTACCCCTGACAGGGCCTTCCAAGAGACCCAGTACTTC,CSVTPDRAFQETQYF
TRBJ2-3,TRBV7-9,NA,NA,TGTGCCAGCAGCTTATCTGCAGGGTCGACAGATACGCAGTATTTT,CASSLSAGSTDTQYF
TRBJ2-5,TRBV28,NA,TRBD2,TGTGCCAGCAGTCCACGGGGGGGGGTAGAAGAGACCCAGTACTTC,CASSPRGGVEETQYF
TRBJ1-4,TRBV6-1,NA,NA,TGTGCCAGTCAACCCGGGACACTTGAAAAACTGTTTTTT,CASQPGTLEKLFF
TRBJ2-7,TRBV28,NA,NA,TGTGCCAGCAGTTCCACAGGGATACCGACCTACGAGCAGTACTTC,CASSSTGIPTYEQYF